These T cell receptor beta chains were read from a single sample in a study of lymphopenia after photon versus proton radiotherapy. Sequenced by immunoSEQ multiplex PCR; TCRdb stores in-frame clones only, minus some. The table shows about 60,000 clones, with around 85% occurring only once. Sequences were derived from peripheral blood, sampled from a patient treated with proton-based radiotherapy. These receptors came from a man aged 60-69 years with pancreatic cancer. Each CDR3 is given with its conserved first and last residue. D genes are given only for firm matches. The size entry is marked missing in some rows and otherwise reads once, few, many or a size class.

.	TRBV6-1	TRBJ2-2	.	TGTGCCAGCAGGCAGGGGGGGACGAACACCGGGGAGCTGTTTTTT	CASRQGGTNTGELFF
.	TRBV4-1	TRBJ2-7	.	TGCGCCAGCAGCCAGGGCATGGAGTCCCTCTACGAGCAGTACTTC	CASSQGMESLYEQYF
TRBD2	TRBV7-9	TRBJ2-1	.	TGTGCCAGCAGCCCCCGCGATAGGACTAGCGTCAATGAGCAGTTCTTC	CASSPRDRTSVNEQFF
.	TRBV6-1	TRBJ2-5	.	TGTGCCCCACAACGGATCAGTTGCGGGGAGACCCAGTACTTC	CAPQRISCGETQYF
.	TRBV7-6	TRBJ2-7	.	TGTGCCAGCAGCTCTAGACTTCTCCCGGGGTACGAGCAGTACTTC	CASSSRLLPGYEQYF
.	TRBV28	TRBJ2-7	.	TGTGCCAGCAGTTCAGGGATCCCCTACGAGCAGTACTTC	CASSSGIPYEQYF
.	TRBV4-1	TRBJ1-1	.	TGCGCCAGCAGCCAAGATCATGGGGCGGGGTGGGGCACTGAAGCTTTCTTT	CASSQDHGAGWGTEAFF
.	TRBV28	TRBJ2-5	few	TGTGCCAGCAGTGCTTACCAGGGAGGCGAGACCCAGTACTTC	CASSAYQGGETQYF
.	TRBV2	TRBJ2-2	.	TGTGCCAGCAGACAGAAAAATTTGAACACCGGGGAGCTGTTTTTT	CASRQKNLNTGELFF
.	TRBV27	TRBJ2-1	few	TGTGCCAGCACCCCTTCCACCCTAAGCTCCTACAATGAGCAGTTCTTC	CASTPSTLSSYNEQFF
TRBD1	TRBV28	TRBJ2-7	.	TGTGCCAGCAGCTCCCGTGGGGACAGGGGAAGCTACGAGCAGTACTTC	CASSSRGDRGSYEQYF
.	TRBV7-3	TRBJ2-2	.	TGTGCCAGCAGCCCCCTTGCCGGGGAGCTGTTTTTT	CASSPLAGELFF
.	TRBV7-2	TRBJ2-1	.	TGTGCCAGCAGCTTAGGAGGGTACCGGGAGCAGTTCTTC	CASSLGGYREQFF
.	TRBV2	TRBJ1-2	few	TGTGCCAGCAGCTTCGGACGTGCGGGTAGCGGCTACACCTTC	CASSFGRAGSGYTF
TRBD2	TRBV30	TRBJ2-1	.	TGTGCCTGGAGTTCTAGCGGGAGCTCCTACAATGAGCAGTTCTTC	CAWSSSGSSYNEQFF
TRBD2	TRBV7-6	TRBJ2-1	.	TGTGCCAGCAGCTTAGTCCAAGCGGGAATAGGAAATGAGCAGTTCTTC	CASSLVQAGIGNEQFF
TRBD1	TRBV5-1	TRBJ1-1	.	TGCGCCAGCAGCTTAGGGACAGCCCCGAGTCCTGAAGCTTTCTTT	CASSLGTAPSPEAFF
.	TRBV10-2	TRBJ1-4	.	TGCGCCAGCAGCGAGACCCCGCGGGCTGAAAAACTGTTTTTT	CASSETPRAEKLFF
.	TRBV5-8	TRBJ2-4	.	TGTGCCAGCAGCTTGGTGTACGACAAAAACATTCAGTACTTC	CASSLVYDKNIQYF
TRBD2	TRBV18	TRBJ2-2	.	TGTGCCAGCTCAAGAACTAGCGGGAGGGCCGCGGCCGGGGAGCTGTTTTTT	CASSRTSGRAAAGELFF
.	TRBV5-1	TRBJ1-2	.	TGCGCCAGCAGCTTGGATCTGGCTGCCCGAAACTATGGCTACACCTTC	CASSLDLAARNYGYTF
TRBD2	TRBV19	TRBJ2-1	.	TGTGCCAGTAGTACAGGACTAGCGGGAGGAGTCGAGCAGTTCTTC	CASSTGLAGGVEQFF
.	TRBV5-1	TRBJ2-2	.	TGCGCCAGCAGCTTGGATCAGATATCCACCGGGGAGCTGTTTTTT	CASSLDQISTGELFF
.	TRBV29-1	TRBJ1-1	once	TGCAGCGGGCGCCAGGGACTGTGGAACACTGAAGCTTTCTTT	CSGRQGLWNTEAFF
TRBD1	TRBV19	TRBJ2-2	once	TGTGCCAGTAGTACACTCAACAGGGGGAGTACCGGGGAGCTGTTTTTT	CASSTLNRGSTGELFF
.	TRBV19	TRBJ2-3	.	TGTGCCAGTAGTGATCGGACCACAGATACGCAGTATTTT	CASSDRTTDTQYF
.	TRBV19	TRBJ1-5	.	TGTGCCAGTAGTAACCAACAAGGTCAGCCCCAGCATTTT	CASSNQQGQPQHF
.	TRBV30	TRBJ1-4	.	TGTGCCTGTAGAACCGGGACCCGGGATGAAAAACTGTTTTTT	CACRTGTRDEKLFF
.	TRBV9	TRBJ2-7	.	TGTGCCAGCAGCGTAGACCGACTAGGGGCCTACGAGCAGTACTTC	CASSVDRLGAYEQYF
TRBD2	TRBV7-9	TRBJ2-5	.	TGTGCCAGCAGCATCCGACTAGCGGGAGACCAAGAGACCCAGTACTTC	CASSIRLAGDQETQYF
.	TRBV11-1	TRBJ1-1	.	TGTGCCAGCAGCCCTTCCTTGACGCGAAGGTTAACTGAAGCTTTCTTT	CASSPSLTRRLTEAFF
.	TRBV11-2	TRBJ2-3	once	TGTGCCAGCAGCTTAGTAGGCGGGAGCACAGATACGCAGTATTTT	CASSLVGGSTDTQYF
TRBD2	TRBV27	TRBJ2-3	.	TGTGCCAGCAGTTTGCGGGAGGGCCCCCCAGATACGCAGTATTTT	CASSLREGPPDTQYF
.	TRBV5-4	TRBJ1-2	.	TGTGCCAGCAGCTTGGCTGGTGGGGCTTATGGCTACACCTTC	CASSLAGGAYGYTF
.	TRBV5-1	TRBJ1-2	.	TGCGCCAGCAGCTTGGGAGGGGCGAGGGGCTACACCTTC	CASSLGGARGYTF
.	TRBV7-2	TRBJ1-4	.	TGTGCCAGCAGCTTAGAGGGGGACCGGAATGAAAAACTGTTTTTT	CASSLEGDRNEKLFF
.	TRBV11-2	TRBJ2-7	.	TGTGCCAGCAGCCCCCTTAAACAGGGACAGTACTTC	CASSPLKQGQYF
.	TRBV4-1	TRBJ2-3	.	TGCGCCAGCAGCCAAGCGGCGGCGGGAAGTGCAGATACGCAGTATTTT	CASSQAAAGSADTQYF
.	TRBV9	TRBJ2-1	few	TGTGCCAGCAGCGTACGTTCGGCTAGGATGGCCTACAATGAGCAGTTCTTC	CASSVRSARMAYNEQFF
TRBD1	TRBV6-1	TRBJ2-6	.	TGTGCCACCGCCCAGGGGGATGGGGCCAACGTCCTGACTTTC	CATAQGDGANVLTF
.	TRBV28	TRBJ2-7	.	TGTGCCAGCAGTCCGCCGGGGGCGCGTACCCACGAGCAGTACTTC	CASSPPGARTHEQYF
TRBD1	TRBV5-1	TRBJ2-7	.	TGCGCCAGCAGCAACCGACAGGGGGCCTCCTACGAGCAGTACTTC	CASSNRQGASYEQYF
TRBD2	TRBV27	TRBJ2-2	.	TGTGCCAGCAGTTTATCGGGACTAGCGTTCGCGAACACCGGGGAGCTGTTTTTT	CASSLSGLAFANTGELFF
TRBD1	TRBV7-2	TRBJ2-7	once	TGTGCCAGCAGCCCGACAGGGGGTTTGTTCAACGAGCAGTACTTC	CASSPTGGLFNEQYF
TRBD1	TRBV11-3	TRBJ2-2	.	TGTGCCAGCAGCTCCGGACAGGGTGTATACACCGGGGAGCTGTTTTTT	CASSSGQGVYTGELFF
TRBD2	TRBV5-1	TRBJ2-1	few	TGCGCCAGCAGCCGTACTAGCGGCCCCGAGCAGTTCTTC	CASSRTSGPEQFF
.	TRBV7-3	TRBJ2-1	.	TGTGCCAGCAGCTTAACGAACTACAATGAGCAGTTCTTC	CASSLTNYNEQFF
TRBD2	TRBV10-3	TRBJ2-1	.	TGTGCCATCAGTGCCCGCGGCGGGAGCGATGAGCAGTTCTTC	CAISARGGSDEQFF
.	TRBV18	TRBJ1-5	.	TGTGCCAGCTCACCCACAGCCACCAATCAGCCCCAGCATTTT	CASSPTATNQPQHF
.	TRBV19	TRBJ1-2	.	TGTGCCAGTAGTCCCACCCGGACAGACGGCTACACCTTC	CASSPTRTDGYTF
TRBD1	TRBV28	TRBJ1-4	.	TGTGCCAGCAGTGTCACCAGACAGGGGTCTAATGAAAAACTGTTTTTT	CASSVTRQGSNEKLFF